Below are 24 T cell receptor beta chains sequenced from a single sample in a study of a mutant IDH1 vaccine in newly diagnosed glioma. Time point noted: baseline, week 1 (first vaccination visit). Documented treatment: pre-vaccination baseline after standard-of-care therapy. Data came from immunoSEQ multiplex PCR; TCRdb stores just in-frame clones and leaves some out. Of about 88,000 clones in the sample, more than 65% were seen once. The sample was PBMCs, taken from a glioma patient treated with radiotherapy, temozolomide or both. These receptors were collected from a middle-aged man with glioma. Some clones in this sample may be carry-over from other donors' samples.

This clone was seen only once. The gene calls are TRBV2 and TRBJ2-7, with D possibly being TRBD1 or TRBD2 (5 bases each). CDR3 length equals 15 residues. The germline CDR1 and CDR2 sequences are SNHLY and FYNNEI. Trimming shortened V by 6 bases and J by 3 bases, and 18 bases separated the two germline ends. CDR3 sequence (DNA): TGTGCCAGCAGGGTGGGACCGACTGAAGTCTACGAGCAGTACTTC. This codes for CASRVGPTEVYEQYF.

The chain joins TRBV6-6 to TRBJ2-5, with no clear D. Germline V gene lookup returns CDR1 MNHNY and CDR2 SVGAGI (reference sequence). This CDR3 has 11 residues. With 6 bases removed from V and 2 bases from J, the gap between germline ends came to 4 bases. CDR3 DNA sequence: TGTGCCAGCAGCAAACAAGAGACCCAGTACTTC. Translating it yields CASSKQETQYF.

This clone was seen only once. The chain links TRBV20-1 to TRBJ1-6; D gene unclear. V lost 0 bases and J 10 bases, leaving 4 bases between the germline ends. Germline-derived CDR1 and CDR2 are DFQATT and SNEGSKA (reference sequence). This CDR3 contains 11 residues. CDR3 in amino acids: CSARDGSPLHF. The CDR3 DNA reads TGCAGTGCTAGAGATGGCTCACCCCTCCACTTT.

The chain carries TRBV5-4 and TRBJ2-5; 7 bases are a match to TRBD1. This CDR3 contains 16 residues. Germline loops: CDR1 SGHNT, CDR2 YYREEE (reference sequence). With V trimmed by 1 base and J by 4 bases, 10 bases remained unmatched. The CDR3 DNA sequence: TGTGCCAGCAGCTTGTTGACAGGGAGAGTAGCAGAGACCCAGTACTTC. It yields the protein CASSLLTGRVAETQYF.

This clone came up once. Because it lacks the conserved phenylalanine or tryptophan at the end, this CDR3 is likely a read error. It is unclear where the CDR3 begins or ends on the DNA, so no DNA is shown, and the CDR3 is as TCRdb lists it. The chain carries TRBV20-1 and TRBJ1-1. The germline V gene has CDR1 DFQATT and CDR2 SNEGSKA (reference sequence). The CDR3 is 10 residues long, ends included. The CDR3 loop is CSAIGTDLAQ.

The V and J genes are TRBV5-6 and TRBJ1-4, with a weak D call TRBD1 (5 bases). CDR3 size: 16 residues. The V end lost 1 base, the J end lost 6 bases, and 16 bases lay between the germline ends. Germline assignment: CDR1 SGHDT and CDR2 YYEEEE. This CDR3 is CASSLLPRGVDEKLFF. CDR3 nucleotide sequence: TGTGCCAGCAGCTTGTTGCCGCGGGGCGTGGATGAAAAACTGTTTTTT.

V is TRBV5-1 and J is TRBJ1-6, with 7 bases fitting TRBD1. V was clipped by 2 bases and J by 7 bases; unmatched bases: 3. The V gene's germline CDR1 is SGHRS and CDR2 YFSETQ. This CDR3 comprises 14 residues. For the CDR3, the DNA is TGCGCCAGCAGCTTACCAGGGGGAAATTCACCCCTCCACTTT. Translating gives CASSLPGGNSPLHF. The entire variable domain, with the rest obtained from reference TRBV5-1 and TRBJ1-6, is as follows: KAGVTQTPRYLIKTRGQQVTLSCSPISGHRSVSWYQQTPGQGLQFLFEYFSETQRNKGNFPGRFSGRQFSNSRSEMNVSTLELGDSALYLCASSLPGGNSPLHFGNGTRLTVT.

The chain combines TRBV5-4 with TRBJ2-7, with TRBD1 matching over 8 bases. Unmatched junction bases numbered 7, after V lost 4 bases and J lost 7 bases. The CDR3 totals 13 residues. CDR1 and CDR2 from the germline V gene are SGHNT and YYREEE (reference sequence). The CDR3 DNA reads as TGTGCCAGCAGCCAGGACAGGGCGGTGGAGCAGTACTTC. Translation: CASSQDRAVEQYF.

In its sample, this clone was seen a few times. The CDR3 nucleotides read TGTGCCACCTTTGGGACGGTGAACACTGAAGCTTTCTTT. It is translated as CATFGTVNTEAFF. This sequence joins TRBV5-4 and TRBJ1-1, with TRBD1 as a possible D gene (5 bases). Trimming took off 9 bases at V and 0 bases at J, with 12 bases between the two ends. This CDR3 region has 13 residues. The V gene's germline CDR1 is SGHNT and CDR2 YYREEE (reference sequence).

The rearrangement links TRBV5-1 to TRBJ2-2, with D possibly matching TRBD2 (5 bases). Germline CDR1 is SGHRS and CDR2 is YFSETQ. V dropped 5 bases and J dropped 4 bases, with 24 bases sitting between them. This CDR3 is built from 18 residues. The CDR3 sequence: CASSQSLDGIRFTGELFF. CDR3 DNA: TGCGCCAGCAGTCAGTCCCTGGACGGGATTAGGTTCACCGGGGAGCTGTTTTTT.

The chain is built from TRBV19 and TRBJ1-1; D uncertain. V lost 1 base, J lost 5 bases, and 8 bases lay in between. The CDR3 sequence is 13 residues long. The germline V gene has CDR1 LNHDA and CDR2 SQIVND (reference sequence). CDR3 coding DNA: TGTGCCAGTAGTATAGTCGAAGGGACTGAAGCTTTCTTT. Translation: CASSIVEGTEAFF.

The gene calls are TRBV4-2 and TRBJ1-1; possibly TRBD1 for D (5 bases). V was pared by 1 base and J by 6 bases, with 24 bases between. This CDR3 comprises 18 residues. Germline V lookup: CDR1 LGHNA, CDR2 YNFKEQ. The CDR3 DNA follows: TGTGCCAGCAGCCAAGCGAGCCTGATTGGGGGTCTAAGCTCTGAAGCTTTCTTT. Amino acids: CASSQASLIGGLSSEAFF.

The genes are TRBV30 and TRBJ2-2, with TRBD1 as a possible D gene (5 bases). The CDR3 has 14 amino acids. Germline V lookup: CDR1 GTSNPN, CDR2 SVGIG (reference sequence). V lost 8 bases and J lost 5, with 18 bases in between. The CDR3 here is CARSGADITGELFF. The CDR3 bases are TGTGCCCGTAGTGGGGCAGATATTACCGGGGAGCTGTTTTTT. Using reference TRBV30 and TRBJ2-2 for the parts outside the CDR3, the full variable domain is SQTIHQWPATLVQPVGSPLSLECTVEGTSNPNLYWYRQAAGRGLQLLFYSVGIGQISSEVPQNLSASRPQDRQFILSSKKLLLSDSGFYLCARSGADITGELFFGEGSRLTVL.

The gene calls are TRBV18 and TRBJ1-1; the match to TRBD1 covers 9 bases. CDR1 and CDR2 (germline): KGHSH, LQKENI. The CDR3 has 17 amino acids. V was clipped by 3 bases and J by 2 bases; unmatched bases: 10. In DNA form, the CDR3 reads TGTGCCAGCTCACCTTACAGGTGGACAGGGGATAACACTGAAGCTTTCTTT. It translates to CASSPYRWTGDNTEAFF.

There are a few counts of this clone. The gene calls are TRBV5-6 and TRBJ1-1; a possible D gene is TRBD1 (5 bases). The CDR3 contains 17 residues. V was clipped by 1 base and J by 3 bases, with 19 bases between them. CDR1 and CDR2 from the germline V gene are SGHDT and YYEEEE. The CDR3 is CASSLFLASGRYTEAFF. Here the CDR3 DNA reads TGTGCCAGCAGCTTGTTTCTAGCCTCAGGGAGGTACACTGAAGCTTTCTTT.

The genes are TRBV5-6 and TRBJ1-6; no clear D gene. The CDR3 covers 14 residues. CDR1 and CDR2 (germline): SGHDT, YYEEEE. Trimming cost V 1 base and J 5 bases, with 7 bases left between them. The CDR3 loop reads CASSLRHDNSPLHF. CDR3 nucleotide sequence: TGTGCCAGCAGCTTGCGACACGATAATTCACCCCTCCACTTT.

This clone was detected once. V is TRBV10-3 and J is TRBJ2-5; D call uncertain. CDR1 is ENHRY and CDR2 is SYGVKD in the germline V gene. Trimming shortened V by 3 bases and J by 3 bases, and 5 bases separated the two germline ends. The CDR3 has 12 residues. The CDR3 bases are TGTGCCATCAGTGAAGCTGAAGAGACCCAGTACTTC. Protein sequence: CAISEAEETQYF.

The chain is built from TRBV29-1 and TRBJ1-1, with TRBD1 matching 9 bases. CDR1 is SQVTM and CDR2 is ANQGSEA in the germline V gene. The CDR3 extends over 14 amino acids. V lost 1 base and J lost 11; bases outside the gene matches: 11. CDR3 DNA sequence: TGCAGCGTTGAAGGAAGGACAGGGGTATCGGTGGCTTTCTTT. This gives the protein CSVEGRTGVSVAFF. Full variable domain (missing parts from reference TRBV29-1 and TRBJ1-1): SAVISQKPSRDICQRGTSLTIQCQVDSQVTMMFWYRQQPGQSLTLIATANQGSEATYESGFVIDKFPISRPNLTFSTLTVSNMSPEDSSIYLCSVEGRTGVSVAFFGQGTRLTVV.

The J gene is TRBJ1-2, the V gene TRBV7-9, with D hard to call. The germline gives CDR1 SEHNR, CDR2 FQNEAQ (reference sequence). The length of the CDR3 is 14 residues. The ends were cut back, 0 bases at V and 2 bases at J, with 7 bases in the middle. CDR3 loop: CASSLAGGNYGYTF. The DNA for the CDR3 is TGTGCCAGCAGCTTAGCAGGCGGGAACTATGGCTACACCTTC.

The chain joins TRBV6-5 to TRBJ1-1; D ambiguous. V lost 7 bases and J 1 base, leaving 13 bases between the germline ends. The CDR3 extends over 14 amino acids. CDR1 is MNHEY, CDR2 SVGAGI, per germline. DNA for the CDR3: TGTGCCAGCATTTCACCCCGCGAGAACACTGAAGCTTTCTTT. Translated: CASISPRENTEAFF.

This clone was recorded once. V and J are TRBV5-1 and TRBJ2-7; D is possibly TRBD1 (5 bases). The CDR3 loop spans 14 amino acids. Trimming pared 2 bases from V and 1 base from J, leaving 10 bases between. Germline CDR1 is SGHRS and CDR2 is YFSETQ. This CDR3 reads CASSLFPGSYEQYF. CDR3 in DNA: TGCGCCAGCAGCTTATTTCCAGGGTCCTACGAGCAGTACTTC.

This chain uses TRBV10-3 with TRBJ1-1; D may be TRBD1 (5 bases). V shed 7 bases and J shed 5 bases, with 20 bases lying between them. The CDR3 has 15 residues. Germline CDR1 and CDR2: ENHRY and SYGVKD. For the CDR3, the DNA is TGTGCCATCACCCCAATGGGGGAAGGGATAACTGAAGCTTTCTTT. It translates to CAITPMGEGITEAFF.

The chain joins TRBV6-6 to TRBJ2-2, with D hard to call. Trimming left V 0 bases short and J 5 bases short, with 10 bases between. Germline V gives CDR1 MNHNY, CDR2 SVGAGI (reference sequence). The CDR3 is made up of 15 amino acids. CDR3 region: CASSYSPKETGELFF. The CDR3 nucleotides read TGTGCCAGCAGTTACTCGCCGAAGGAGACCGGGGAGCTGTTTTTT.

The J gene is TRBJ1-2, the V gene TRBV9; perhaps TRBD1 as D (5 bases). The CDR3 length is 12 residues. The V gene lost 4 bases and the J gene lost 8 bases, with 12 bases spanning the gap. Germline V lookup: CDR1 SGDLS, CDR2 YYNGEE. CDR3 protein: CASSKPGQGYTF. As DNA, the CDR3 is TGTGCCAGCAGCAAACCAGGGCAGGGCTACACCTTC.